This T cell receptor beta chain is drawn from a study of T cells in Graves' hyperthyroidism and ophthalmopathy. J was trimmed by 3 bases and V by 6 bases; bases with no gene match: 6. Germline CDR1 and CDR2: DFQATT and SNEGSKA (reference sequence). The CDR3 spans 14 residues. Recently diagnosed hyperthyroidism of less than 2 months' duration affected patients aged 18 to 65. Uncontrolled infection, other autoimmune disease, pregnancy or lactation excluded patients. RNA transcripts gave rise to amplified TCR beta CDR3 regions. The study used the HTBI primer set for a first-round RT-PCR of the TCR CDR3. TCRdb ran MiXCR on the multiplex PCR reads and lists one entry per CDR3 protein. The table records 270,000 or so distinct CDR3 sequences, about 15% of them present only once. Findings and caveats of the study: Separating ophthalmopathy from stable hyperthyroidism was achieved by a 13 V-J model.

This clonotype was recorded at least ten times. The antigen is undetermined. This chain uses TRBV20-1 with TRBJ2-7; 12 nucleotides align to TRBD2. Sample: blood. This receptor was taken from a woman aged 45-59 years with Graves' hyperthyroidism that later progressed to Graves' ophthalmopathy. The chain's CDR3 is CSAQWTSGVYEQYF. The CDR3 DNA follows: TGCAGTGCCCAGTGGACTAGCGGGGTCTACGAGCAGTACTTC.